The clone carrying this TCR beta chain was detected ten times or more. The sample comes from a study of blood T cells in healthy people across ages. Through a sample-barcoded 5' primer and a J-beta primer mix, a second PCR was run for roughly 7 to 12 cycles. TCRdb re-analysed the 5' RACE reads in MiXCR, keeping a single row per CDR3 protein. The sample lists 550,000 to 650,000 distinct CDR3 sequences, less than 35% occurring once. Researchers report isolating at least 6 million PBMCs per sample. The specimen was blood. This sequence originates from a woman at least 80 years old in good health.

The CDR3 loop reads CSATVRFTDTQYF. The CDR3 region has the DNA TGCAGTGCCACGGTCCGCTTCACAGATACGCAGTATTTT. This rearrangement joins TRBV20-1 to TRBJ2-3; no firm D call. This CDR3 contains 13 residues. The V end lost 6 bases, the J end lost 2 bases, and 12 bases lay between the germline ends. Germline V CDR1 and CDR2: DFQATT, SNEGSKA (reference sequence).